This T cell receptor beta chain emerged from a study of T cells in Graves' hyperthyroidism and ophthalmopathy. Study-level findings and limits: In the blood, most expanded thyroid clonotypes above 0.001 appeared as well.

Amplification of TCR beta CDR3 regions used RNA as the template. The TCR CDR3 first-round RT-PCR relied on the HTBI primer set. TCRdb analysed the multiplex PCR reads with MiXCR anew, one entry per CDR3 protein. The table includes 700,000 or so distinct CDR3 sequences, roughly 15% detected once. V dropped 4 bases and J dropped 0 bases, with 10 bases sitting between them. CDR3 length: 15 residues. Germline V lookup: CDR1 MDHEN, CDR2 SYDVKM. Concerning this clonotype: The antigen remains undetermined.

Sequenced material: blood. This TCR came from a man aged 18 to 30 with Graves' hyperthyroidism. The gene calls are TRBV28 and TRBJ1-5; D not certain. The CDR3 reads CASSSGRHSNQPQHF. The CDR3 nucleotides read TGTGCCAGCAGTTCCGGACGGCATAGCAATCAGCCCCAGCATTTT.